The clone carrying this T cell receptor (beta chain) was seen at least ten times. TCRdb re-called the RT-PCR reads through MiXCR, storing one row per CDR3 protein. The data contain 300,000 to 350,000 distinct CDR3 sequences, about a fifth of them singletons. These data originate in a study of response to subunit inactivated influenza vaccine. The CDR3 totals 15 residues. Unmatched junction bases numbered 6, after V lost 4 bases and J lost 1 base. Germline CDR1 is SGHRS and CDR2 is YFSETQ. The TCR was taken from a man between 45 and 75 years old who received an inactivated influenza vaccine. This chain joins TRBV5-1 and TRBJ2-5; 8 bases are a match to TRBD2. The starting material was PBMCs from blood, obtained less than 22 months after vaccination. The CDR3 region has the DNA TGCGCCAGCAGCGAAGCCGGGACTAGCCAAGAGACCCAGTACTTC. This gives the protein CASSEAGTSQETQYF.